Sequencing of this TCR beta chain was carried out in a study of cytomegalovirus exposure and HLA in healthy donors. Findings and caveats of the study: According to a later analysis, most TCR beta chains associated with CMV appeared HLA-restricted. The study designated some 180 TCR beta chains cytomegalovirus-associated. Later analysis placed DRB1 highest and HLA-C lowest in TCR association rates, which differed by HLA locus. In a later analysis, donors in an Asian-associated ancestry cluster reportedly had fewer N-insertions in productive TCRs than the cohort mean.

About this clone: Its target is not known.

The PCR used 60 Vbeta and 13 Jbeta primers. Sequencing was performed with immunoSEQ multiplex PCR; in TCRdb, only in-frame clones are kept and a portion is missing. In the table there are roughly 130,000 clones, just over 70% of which are singletons. The CDR3 is 13 residues long. CDR1 is SNHLY and CDR2 is FYNNEI in the germline V gene. The V and J ends lost 5 bases and 4 bases respectively, with 12 bases between them. This chain joins TRBV2 and TRBJ2-7, with D perhaps TRBD2 (5 bases). This clonotype originated in a woman aged 55-70 years in good health and CMV-seropositive. What was sequenced was PBMCs. The CDR3 is CASSLEGRYEQYF. The CDR3 DNA follows: TGTGCCAGCAGTCTTGAGGGTCGGTACGAGCAGTACTTC.